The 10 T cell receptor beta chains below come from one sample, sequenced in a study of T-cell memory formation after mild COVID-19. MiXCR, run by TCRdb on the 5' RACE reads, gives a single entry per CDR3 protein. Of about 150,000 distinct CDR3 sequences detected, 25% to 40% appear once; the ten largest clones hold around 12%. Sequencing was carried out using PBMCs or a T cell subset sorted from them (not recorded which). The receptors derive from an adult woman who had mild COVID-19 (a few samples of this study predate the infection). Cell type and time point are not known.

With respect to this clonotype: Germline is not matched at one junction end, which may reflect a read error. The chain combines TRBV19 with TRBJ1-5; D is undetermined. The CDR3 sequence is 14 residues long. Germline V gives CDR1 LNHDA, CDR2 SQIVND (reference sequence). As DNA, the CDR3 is TGTGCCAGTAGTACCGGGGAGGGCAATCTGCCCCAGCATTTT. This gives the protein CASSTGEGNLPQHF. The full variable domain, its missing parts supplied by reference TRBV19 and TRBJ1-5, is DGGITQSPKYLFRKEGQNVTLSCEQNLNHDAMYWYRQDPGQGLRLIYYSQIVNDFQKGDIAEGYSVSREKKESFPLTVTSAQKNPTAFYLCASSTGEGNLPQHFGDGTRLSIL.

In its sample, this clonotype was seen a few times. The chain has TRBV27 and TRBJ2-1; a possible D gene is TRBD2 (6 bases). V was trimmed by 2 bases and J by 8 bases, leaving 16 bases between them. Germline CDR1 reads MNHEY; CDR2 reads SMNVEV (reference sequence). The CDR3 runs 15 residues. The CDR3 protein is CASSLGGWFIDEQFF. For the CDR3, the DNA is TGTGCCAGCAGTTTAGGGGGGTGGTTTATTGATGAGCAGTTCTTC.

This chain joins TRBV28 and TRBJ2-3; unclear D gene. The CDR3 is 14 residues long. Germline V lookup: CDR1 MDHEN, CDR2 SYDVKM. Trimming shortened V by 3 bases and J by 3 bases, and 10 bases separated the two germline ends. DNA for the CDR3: TGTGCCAGCAGTTTTCTGGCTGGGACAGATACGCAGTATTTT. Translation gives CASSFLAGTDTQYF. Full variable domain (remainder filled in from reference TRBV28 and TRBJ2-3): DVKVTQSSRYLVKRTGEKVFLECVQDMDHENMFWYRQDPGLGLRLIYFSYDVKMKEKGDIPEGYSVSREKKERFSLILESASTNQTSMYLCASSFLAGTDTQYFGPGTRLTVL.

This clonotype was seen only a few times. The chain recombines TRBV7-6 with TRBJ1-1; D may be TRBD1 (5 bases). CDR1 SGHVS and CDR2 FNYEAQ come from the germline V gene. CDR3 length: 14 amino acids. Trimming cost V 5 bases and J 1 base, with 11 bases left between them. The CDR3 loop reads CASSSGGWNTEAFF. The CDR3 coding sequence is TGTGCCAGCAGCAGCGGGGGGTGGAACACTGAAGCTTTCTTT.

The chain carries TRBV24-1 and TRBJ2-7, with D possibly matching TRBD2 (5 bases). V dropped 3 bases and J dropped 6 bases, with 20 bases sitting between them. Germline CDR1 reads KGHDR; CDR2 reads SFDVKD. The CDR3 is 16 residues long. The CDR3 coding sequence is TGTGCCACCAGTGATGGAGGCAGGCCTCACGCTGCCGAGCAGTACTTC. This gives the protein CATSDGGRPHAAEQYF.

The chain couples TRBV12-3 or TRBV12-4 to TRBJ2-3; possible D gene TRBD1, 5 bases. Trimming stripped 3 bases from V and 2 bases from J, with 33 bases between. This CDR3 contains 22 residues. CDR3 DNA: TGTGCCAGCAGTTTCCGTTCGGCCCTAATCCCCCGGCAGGGTGAGGACACAGATACGCAGTATTTT. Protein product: CASSFRSALIPRQGEDTDTQYF.

The CDR3 sequence is CASIWGDVTDTQYF. In DNA form, the CDR3 reads TGTGCCAGCATCTGGGGGGATGTTACAGATACGCAGTATTTT. The chain joins TRBV6-1 to TRBJ2-3, with D possibly TRBD2 on 6 matching bases. Germline V gives CDR1 MNHNS, CDR2 SASEGT. This CDR3 contains 14 residues. Between the trimmed V and J ends, which lost 7 bases and 3 bases, there was a span of 14 bases.

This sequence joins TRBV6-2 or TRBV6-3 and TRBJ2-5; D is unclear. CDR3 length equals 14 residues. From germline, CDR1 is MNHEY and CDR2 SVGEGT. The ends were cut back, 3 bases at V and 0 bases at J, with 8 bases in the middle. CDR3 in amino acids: CASSYPGHQETQYF. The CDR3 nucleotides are TGTGCCAGCAGTTATCCTGGTCACCAAGAGACCCAGTACTTC.

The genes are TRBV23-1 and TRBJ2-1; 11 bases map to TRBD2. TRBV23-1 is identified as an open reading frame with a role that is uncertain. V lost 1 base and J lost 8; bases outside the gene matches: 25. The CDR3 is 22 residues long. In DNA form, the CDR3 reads TGCGCCAGCAGTCAATTTGGGCGTTGGGGGGGGACTAGCGGAAAAGGGTTCCATGAGCAGTTCTTC. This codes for CASSQFGRWGGTSGKGFHEQFF.

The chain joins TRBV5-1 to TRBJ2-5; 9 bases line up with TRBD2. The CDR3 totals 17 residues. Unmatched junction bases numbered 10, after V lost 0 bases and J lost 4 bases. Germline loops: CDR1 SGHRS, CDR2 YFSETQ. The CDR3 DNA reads TGCGCCAGCAGCTTGGGCGTCGGCGGGGGGGCCGGAGAGACCCAGTACTTC. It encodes CASSLGVGGGAGETQYF.